The rows below give T cell receptor beta chains drawn from one sample of a study of blood T cell repertoires in COVID-19. The data were produced by immunoSEQ multiplex PCR, yet TCRdb's version contains in-frame clones alone and is incomplete. This table holds 200,000 to 250,000 clones, approximately 80% found once. Sequenced input: peripheral blood. Receptor source: an elderly man with acute or convalescent COVID-19. The CDR3 runs from the conserved cysteine through the conserved F or W. D genes are given only for firm matches. Rows give clone size only sometimes, using once, few, many, or a class for an expanded clone.

CDR3nt	CDR3aa	j_gene	v_gene	d_gene	abundance
TGCGCCAGCAGCTTAGGCGGGGGCCTCTACAATGAGCAGTTCTTC	CASSLGGGLYNEQFF	TRBJ2-1	TRBV5-1	-	-
TGTGCCAGCAGCTACCGCCGGGACTTAGGCTACGAGCAGTACTTC	CASSYRRDLGYEQYF	TRBJ2-7	TRBV7-8	-	-
TGTGCCAGTGCGAGTGGCAGGGGGCGCAGGGAGACCCAGTACTTC	CASASGRGRRETQYF	TRBJ2-5	TRBV19	TRBD1	-
TGCGCCAGCAGCCTCACCTTGACAGGGGGCAAGGGGGCCAACGTCCTGACTTTC	CASSLTLTGGKGANVLTF	TRBJ2-6	TRBV5-1	TRBD1	-
TGTGCCAGCACCGCCCCTGGGACAGCACAAGAGACCCAGTACTTC	CASTAPGTAQETQYF	TRBJ2-5	TRBV7-9	TRBD1	-
TGTGCCAGCAGCTTACAAACAGTCCCTCTGGGCGAGCAGTACTTC	CASSLQTVPLGEQYF	TRBJ2-7	TRBV7-3	-	-
TGCGCCAACCCGCGTACGATACGGGGGAGCTCCTACGAGCAGTACTTC	CANPRTIRGSSYEQYF	TRBJ2-7	TRBV5-1	-	few
TGTGCCAGTCTGGGCAGGGGGCCATTAAGCTACGAGCAGTACTTC	CASLGRGPLSYEQYF	TRBJ2-7	TRBV6-5	TRBD1	-
TGCGCCAGCAGCTCGCCGACAGGCGTGATCGATAGCAATCAGCCCCAGCATTTT	CASSSPTGVIDSNQPQHF	TRBJ1-5	TRBV4-1	-	-
TGTGCCAGCAGTAAGGGGTTTAGCAATCAGCCCCAGCATTTT	CASSKGFSNQPQHF	TRBJ1-5	TRBV9	-	few
TGTGCCAGCACCACAGGGCTGGAGACCCAGTACTTC	CASTTGLETQYF	TRBJ2-5	TRBV7-9	-	once
TGTGCCAGCAGCCACGCGGAGGGGTCGGGAGAGCAGTACTTC	CASSHAEGSGEQYF	TRBJ2-7	TRBV3-1/TRBV3-2	-	-
TGCGCCAGCAGCTTGGGACATCTGAGAGATACGCAGTATTTT	CASSLGHLRDTQYF	TRBJ2-3	TRBV5-1	-	-
TGCGCCAGCAGGAATGGACAGGGGCCCTCCTACGAGCAGTACTTC	CASRNGQGPSYEQYF	TRBJ2-7	TRBV5-1	TRBD1	-
TGCGCCAGCAGTGACAGGGGCAACACCGGGGAGCTGTTTTTT	CASSDRGNTGELFF	TRBJ2-2	TRBV4-1	TRBD1	once
TGTGCCTGGAGTGACCCCACCGGACAGAGGGGGGGGAACATTCAGTACTTC	CAWSDPTGQRGGNIQYF	TRBJ2-4	TRBV30	-	-
TGTGCCAGTAGTATAGGACAGGGGCCCTACAATGAGCAGTTCTTC	CASSIGQGPYNEQFF	TRBJ2-1	TRBV19	TRBD1	-
TGTGCCAGCAGCAAAAACGAGGGGGCGCTAGGAAACTATGGCTACACCTTC	CASSKNEGALGNYGYTF	TRBJ1-2	TRBV21-1	-	once
TGCGCCAGCAGGGAGGGACAGGAGAATGAGCAGTTCTTC	CASREGQENEQFF	TRBJ2-1	TRBV5-1	TRBD1	-
TGTGCCAGCAGCACGGGACAGGGTTACCAAGAGACCCAGTACTTC	CASSTGQGYQETQYF	TRBJ2-5	TRBV9	TRBD1	-
TGCAGTGCTAGTCACAGGGTCGGGTACGAGCAGTACTTC	CSASHRVGYEQYF	TRBJ2-7	TRBV20-1	-	-
TGTGCCAGTAGTGTCGGGACATATAACTATGGCTACACCTTC	CASSVGTYNYGYTF	TRBJ1-2	TRBV19	-	once
TGCGCCAGCAGCCTCGGGACTGATTACGAGCAGTACTTC	CASSLGTDYEQYF	TRBJ2-7	TRBV5-1	-	-
TGTGCCATCAGTGGCCCGGCGGAGGATATCAGAGGCTATGGCTACACCTTC	CAISGPAEDIRGYGYTF	TRBJ1-2	TRBV10-3	-	-
TGTGCCAGCTCACCACCGTCGGACAGGGGAGGCTATGGCTACACCTTC	CASSPPSDRGGYGYTF	TRBJ1-2	TRBV18	TRBD1	-
TGTGCCAGCAGCACAGAGTTTCAGCCCCAGCATTTT	CASSTEFQPQHF	TRBJ1-5	TRBV7-8	-	-
TGTGCCAGCAGCTCTGAGGGCAGGCCCATATACAATGAGCAGTTCTTC	CASSSEGRPIYNEQFF	TRBJ2-1	TRBV11-2	-	-
TGTGCCACCAGTGATTTGTTGGGGGCTCCTAACTATGGCTACACCTTC	CATSDLLGAPNYGYTF	TRBJ1-2	TRBV24-1	-	-
TGTGCCAGCAGCATTCAACAGGGAAATCAGCCCCAGCATTTT	CASSIQQGNQPQHF	TRBJ1-5	TRBV7-2	-	-
TGTGCCAGCAGCCAAGATGTGGTATTTCGGAGGACAGCCCAAGCTTTCTTT	CASSQDVVFRRTAQAFF	TRBJ1-1	TRBV3-1/TRBV3-2	-	-
TGTGCCAGCTCACCTGACAGGTCGTACGAGCAGTACTTC	CASSPDRSYEQYF	TRBJ2-7	TRBV18	-	-
TGTGCCAGCAGCCAAGATGGCGGGGGGACACCCACAGATACGCAGTATTTT	CASSQDGGGTPTDTQYF	TRBJ2-3	TRBV4-2	TRBD2	-
TGTGCCATCAGGATAGCGGGAGAGAATACGCAGTATTTT	CAIRIAGENTQYF	TRBJ2-3	TRBV10-3	TRBD2	-
TGTGCCAGTAGTATGTTTACTGGGGCCAACGTCCTGACTTTC	CASSMFTGANVLTF	TRBJ2-6	TRBV19	-	-
TGTGCCAGTAATAAGGGGGAAGGGAACACTGAAGCTTTCTTT	CASNKGEGNTEAFF	TRBJ1-1	TRBV19	-	-
TGTGCCAGTAGCCCCCAGTTCGTTATGAACACTGAAGCTTTCTTT	CASSPQFVMNTEAFF	TRBJ1-1	TRBV19	-	-
TGCAGCACCGGGGGAGGGACGAACACTGAAGCTTTCTTT	CSTGGGTNTEAFF	TRBJ1-1	TRBV29-1	-	-
TGTGCCAGCCGCAATGGAGTCCGGTACGAGCAGTACTTC	CASRNGVRYEQYF	TRBJ2-7	TRBV12-3/TRBV12-4	-	once
TGTGCCAGTAAGCCGGGACAGGCCCACTTGGGGTATAACTATGGCTACACCTTC	CASKPGQAHLGYNYGYTF	TRBJ1-2	TRBV19	TRBD1	-
TGTGCCAGCAGCTTGAGCGGGACTAGCGGGGGGTTACTAGATACGCAGTATTTT	CASSLSGTSGGLLDTQYF	TRBJ2-3	TRBV7-2	TRBD2	-
TGTGCCAGCAGTACACACAACGGACAGGGCCTCTATGGCTACACCTTC	CASSTHNGQGLYGYTF	TRBJ1-2	TRBV27	TRBD1	-
TGTGCCAGCAACCTTAAGGGGGCTAACTATGGCTACACCTTC	CASNLKGANYGYTF	TRBJ1-2	TRBV28	-	-
TGTGCCAGCAGTGAATATAGGGGAACAACTAATGAAAAACTGTTTTTT	CASSEYRGTTNEKLFF	TRBJ1-4	TRBV25-1	-	-
TGTGCCAGCAGCTTGGGGGGACAGGGATCGAGCGAGCAGTACTTC	CASSLGGQGSSEQYF	TRBJ2-7	TRBV5-4	TRBD1	once
TGTGCCAGTAGTGATTCAGGGGGTGGCAATCAGCCCCAGCATTTT	CASSDSGGGNQPQHF	TRBJ1-5	TRBV19	TRBD1	-
TGTGCCATCAGTGGGGGATACTCGACAGGATTATCCTACGAGCAGTACTTC	CAISGGYSTGLSYEQYF	TRBJ2-7	TRBV10-3	-	-
TGTGCCAGCTCACCACAGGCGGGACAGGGGGTTAGCAATCAGCCCCAGCATTTT	CASSPQAGQGVSNQPQHF	TRBJ1-5	TRBV18	TRBD1	-
TGTGCCAGCTCACCACCTCCCGGGGTGAACACTGAAGCTTTCTTT	CASSPPPGVNTEAFF	TRBJ1-1	TRBV18	-	-
TGTGCCAGTAGTACGGGACTAGCGGGGGGACGGCAGTTCTTC	CASSTGLAGGRQFF	TRBJ2-1	TRBV19	TRBD2	-
TGCGCCAGCGGAGGAGGGAGATACGAGCAGTACTTC	CASGGGRYEQYF	TRBJ2-7	TRBV10-2	-	-